What follows is one T cell receptor beta chain and its context. The CDR3 length is 16 residues. With 3 bases clipped from V and 4 bases from J, the junction kept 9 bases outside the gene matches. The germline V gene encodes CDR1 SGDLS and CDR2 YYNGEE. Sequencing used immunoSEQ multiplex PCR; TCRdb keeps in-frame clones, though not all of them. The sample lists 200,000 to 250,000 clones; over 80% were seen once. This sample was taken from a study of cytomegalovirus exposure and HLA in healthy donors. The clonotype comes from a woman in her late teens or twenties in good health and CMV-seronegative. Sequences were obtained from PBMCs. This sequence joins TRBV9 and TRBJ1-4; 7 nucleotides line up with TRBD1. CDR3 sequence reads: CASSAGTVRGNEKLFF. In DNA, the CDR3 is TGTGCCAGCAGCGCTGGGACAGTCAGGGGTAATGAAAAACTGTTTTTT.